These 26 T cell receptor beta chains share one sample of origin, sequenced in a study of Graves' ophthalmopathy and Graves' hyperthyroidism. The study amplified TCR beta CDR3 regions using RNA transcripts. The first round was an RT-PCR with HTBI primers, and the second round was a multiplex PCR. TCRdb ran MiXCR on the multiplex PCR reads and lists one entry per CDR3 protein. Among under 250,000 distinct CDR3 sequences listed, under 30% were seen once. Sequencing was done on a sample of peripheral blood. The receptors come from a man in his fifties with Graves' ophthalmopathy.

The rearrangement links TRBV6-2 or TRBV6-3 to TRBJ2-7, with 9 bases aligning to TRBD1. The CDR3 runs to 15 residues. With 6 bases clipped from V and 3 bases from J, the junction kept 9 bases outside the gene matches. Germline loops: CDR1 MNHEY, CDR2 SVGEGT. CDR3 loop: CASSQGQGLSYEQYF. The DNA for the CDR3 is TGTGCCAGCAGCCAAGGACAGGGGCTTAGCTACGAGCAGTACTTC.

At least ten counts were recorded for this clonotype. The genes are TRBV24-1 and TRBJ1-2; D perhaps matches TRBD1 (6 bases). This CDR3 region has 14 residues. The germline V gene has CDR1 KGHDR and CDR2 SFDVKD. Trimming stripped 3 bases from V and 2 bases from J, with 9 bases between. In nucleotides, the CDR3 is TGTGCCACCAGTGATGCGGGACACAACTATGGCTACACCTTC. Protein product: CATSDAGHNYGYTF.

In its sample, this clonotype was seen many times. The chain has TRBV9 and TRBJ1-2; 8 bases agree with TRBD1. V shed 0 bases and J 5 bases; nucleotides not matched to a gene: 6. CDR1 is SGDLS and CDR2 is YYNGEE in the germline V gene. The CDR3 length is 15 residues. The CDR3 DNA follows: TGTGCCAGCAGCGTAGGCGGACAGGGCCCTTATGGCTACACCTTC. Its protein is CASSVGGQGPYGYTF. The variable domain in full, with the rest retrieved from reference TRBV9 and TRBJ1-2, is DSGVTQTPKHLITATGQRVTLRCSPRSGDLSVYWYQQSLDQGLQFLIQYYNGEERAKGNILERFSAQQFPDLHSELNLSSLELGDSALYFCASSVGGQGPYGYTFGSGTRLTVV.

This clonotype was observed at least ten times. This chain joins TRBV24-1 and TRBJ2-5, with D possibly TRBD2 on 5 matching bases. Germline V gene sequence: CDR1 KGHDR, CDR2 SFDVKD. The CDR3 covers 15 residues. The V end lost 6 bases, the J end lost 0 bases, and 13 bases lay between the germline ends. The DNA for the CDR3 is TGTGCCACCAGTTCTACCACTAGGTACCAAGAGACCCAGTACTTC. It encodes CATSSTTRYQETQYF.

This clonotype has a count of ten or more. The chain couples TRBV6-5 to TRBJ1-1; D gene uncertain. Germline CDR1 MNHEY, CDR2 SVGAGI. Trimming removed 0 bases from V and 4 bases from J, with 9 bases in between. The CDR3 consists of 14 residues. CDR3 sequence: CASSYSAKGTEAFF. The CDR3 DNA follows: TGTGCCAGCAGTTACTCGGCAAAGGGCACTGAAGCTTTCTTT.

This clonotype was seen repeatedly, ten times or more. J is TRBJ2-5 and V is TRBV28; weak D call: TRBD1 (6 bases). V lost 5 bases and J 1 base, leaving 17 bases between the germline ends. The CDR3 spans 16 residues. CDR1 is MDHEN, CDR2 SYDVKM, per germline. In DNA, the CDR3 is TGTGCCAGCAGTCCTCCTGGGGACACTTTCCAAGAGACCCAGTACTTC. This encodes CASSPPGDTFQETQYF. Full variable domain (outside the CDR3, taken from reference TRBV28 and TRBJ2-5): DVKVTQSSRYLVKRTGEKVFLECVQDMDHENMFWYRQDPGLGLRLIYFSYDVKMKEKGDIPEGYSVSREKKERFSLILESASTNQTSMYLCASSPPGDTFQETQYFGPGTRLLVL.

This clonotype was counted many times. The CDR3 bases are TGTGCCAGCAGCCAAGCGGGACTAGTGGGCGAGACCCAGTACTTC. This sequence encodes CASSQAGLVGETQYF. The chain has TRBV14 and TRBJ2-5; TRBD2 matches 8 bases. Trimming at V came to 1 base and at J to 5 bases, leaving 6 bases not matched to a gene. Germline lookup yields CDR1 SGHDN and CDR2 FVKESK. This CDR3 spans 15 amino acids.

Many counts were recorded for this clonotype. The J gene is TRBJ2-7, the V gene TRBV29-1; possibly TRBD2 for D (6 bases). The germline gives CDR1 SQVTM, CDR2 ANQGSEA. Trimming left V 3 bases short and J 4 bases short, with 13 bases between. The CDR3 consists of 13 residues. In nucleotides, the CDR3 is TGCAGCGTTGACGACGGGAGTGGGTACGAGCAGTACTTC. Its translation: CSVDDGSGYEQYF.

This clonotype was counted many times. V gene TRBV2 combines with J gene TRBJ2-7, with no clear D. The germline V gene has CDR1 SNHLY and CDR2 FYNNEI. Between the trimmed V and J ends, which lost 3 bases and 1 base, there was a span of 13 bases. CDR3 length equals 15 residues. CDR3 residues: CASSEGSDGSYEQYF. The CDR3 nucleotides read TGTGCCAGCAGTGAGGGGTCCGATGGGTCCTACGAGCAGTACTTC.

V is TRBV12-3 or TRBV12-4 and J is TRBJ1-5, with D uncertain. The CDR3 is made up of 15 amino acids. V was shortened by 3 bases and J by 7 bases, with 16 bases between the two germline ends. The CDR3 here is CASSFSGYSEQPQHF. The CDR3, as DNA: TGTGCCAGCAGTTTCTCGGGTTATAGTGAACAGCCCCAGCATTTT.

This clonotype was found many times. The V call is TRBV12-3 or TRBV12-4, the J call TRBJ1-1, with 8 bases aligning to TRBD1. There are 15 residues in the CDR3. V shed 6 bases and J 0 bases; nucleotides not matched to a gene: 6. The DNA for the CDR3 is TGTGCCAGCAGGAGCAAGGACAGGGTGAACACTGAAGCTTTCTTT. This translates into CASRSKDRVNTEAFF.

This clonotype was detected only a few times. The J gene is TRBJ1-2, the V gene TRBV19, with D unresolved. This CDR3 comprises 14 residues. The germline CDR1 and CDR2 sequences are LNHDA and SQIVND (reference sequence). Trimming pared 1 base from V and 7 bases from J, leaving 13 bases between. The CDR3 reads CASSIVGSTGGYTF. DNA for the CDR3: TGTGCCAGTAGTATAGTGGGCTCTACGGGTGGCTACACCTTC.

The sample holds many counts of this clonotype. This chain links TRBV24-1 with TRBJ1-2, with no clear D. The CDR3 contains 12 residues. In germline, CDR1 is KGHDR, CDR2 SFDVKD. The ends were cut back, 3 bases at V and 9 bases at J, with 10 bases in the middle. In nucleotides, the CDR3 is TGTGCCACCAGTGATACAGATCGAAGCTACACCTTC. Residues: CATSDTDRSYTF.

This clonotype was observed at least ten times. The J gene is TRBJ2-7, the V gene TRBV18, with 8 bases fitting TRBD1. Per germline, CDR1 KGHSH and CDR2 LQKENI. CDR3 size: 16 residues. V shed 4 bases, J shed 7 bases, and the junction held 15 bases outside the gene matches. CDR3 DNA sequence: TGTGCCAGCTCACAAGCCTTTCGAGGGGGACAGGCTGAGCAGTACTTC. Encoded protein: CASSQAFRGGQAEQYF.

This clonotype occurred many times. The genes are TRBV15 and TRBJ1-2; D is ambiguous. The CDR3 covers 14 residues. V was shortened by 1 base and J by 6 bases, with 12 bases between the two germline ends. Per the germline V gene, CDR1 is LNHNV and CDR2 is YYDKDF (reference sequence). DNA of the CDR3: TGTGCCACCAGCAGAGGGGCCTCGGGCGATGGCTACACCTTC. Translation gives CATSRGASGDGYTF.

This clonotype was found many times. The CDR3 protein is CSVLRDRVTGELFF. Here the CDR3 DNA reads TGCAGCGTTCTCCGGGACAGGGTGACCGGGGAGCTGTTTTTT. J is TRBJ2-2 and V is TRBV29-1; 9 bases are shared with TRBD1. The V segment lost 5 bases and the J segment 5 bases; nucleotides outside the gene matches: 6. The CDR3 sequence is 14 residues long. CDR1 is SQVTM, CDR2 ANQGSEA, per germline.

Ten or more counts support this clonotype. The chain uses TRBV7-3 and TRBJ2-5; perhaps TRBD2 as D (5 bases). Germline V CDR1 and CDR2: SGHTA, FQGTGA. V was pared by 5 bases and J by 2 bases, with 9 bases between. The CDR3 spans 13 residues. CDR3: CASSRTGQETQYF. DNA for the CDR3: TGTGCCAGCAGCAGGACGGGACAAGAGACCCAGTACTTC.

Concerning this clonotype: The junction departs from germline at one end; a sequencing error may be responsible. V gene TRBV12-3 or TRBV12-4 combines with J gene TRBJ1-2; D is ambiguous. CDR3 length: 13 residues. CDR3 in amino acids: CASSFRRDYCYTF. The DNA of the CDR3 is TGTGCCAGCAGTTTTCGGAGAGACTATTGCTACACCTTC.

This chain joins TRBV28 and TRBJ1-1; no clear D gene. Trimming took 2 bases from V and 5 from J, leaving 6 bases between them. Germline CDR1 MDHEN, CDR2 SYDVKM. The CDR3 sequence is 12 residues long. CDR3 sequence: CASSLLETEAFF. For the CDR3, the DNA is TGTGCCAGCAGTTTACTAGAGACTGAAGCTTTCTTT.

This clonotype occurred many times. The chain recombines TRBV11-2 with TRBJ2-5, with D perhaps TRBD2 (5 bases). Trimming cost V 3 bases and J 1 base, with 9 bases left between them. The CDR3 is 14 amino acids. The V gene's germline CDR1 is SGHAT and CDR2 FQNNGV. Here the CDR3 DNA reads TGTGCCAGCAGCTTTAGAGAGGGCCAAGAGACCCAGTACTTC. It encodes CASSFREGQETQYF.

This clonotype was picked up many times. The CDR3 sequence: CASAFRRASNYGYTF. CDR3 sequence (DNA): TGTGCCAGCGCCTTCCGCCGGGCCTCCAACTATGGCTACACCTTC. The V call is TRBV7-2, the J call TRBJ1-2; D not resolved. Trimming left V 8 bases short and J 2 bases short, with 18 bases between. CDR3 length equals 15 residues. Germline CDR1 is SGHTA and CDR2 is FQGNSA.

The chain has TRBV6-2 or TRBV6-3 and TRBJ2-7; D is undetermined. V was cut by 2 bases and J by 4 bases, with 18 bases left in between. The CDR3 length is 16 residues. CDR1 is MNHEY, CDR2 SVGEGT, per germline. The CDR3 region is CASSYGRAALGYEQYF. CDR3 nucleotides: TGTGCCAGCAGTTACGGTAGGGCCGCCTTGGGGTACGAGCAGTACTTC.

Ten or more counts support this clonotype. The gene calls are TRBV29-1 and TRBJ2-7; D unclear. With 4 bases removed from V and 1 base from J, the gap between germline ends came to 11 bases. This CDR3 spans 13 amino acids. Germline V gives CDR1 SQVTM, CDR2 ANQGSEA. The CDR3, as DNA: TGCAGCGTTGTCCTGGCCTGGTCCTACGAGCAGTACTTC. Its translation is CSVVLAWSYEQYF.

In this sample, this clonotype turned up many times. The chain links TRBV6-2 or TRBV6-3 to TRBJ2-5; a possible D gene is TRBD2 (6 bases). Germline V gene sequence: CDR1 MNHEY, CDR2 SVGEGT. Deletions cut 3 bases from V and 1 base from J, with 18 bases between. The CDR3 has 17 residues. The chain's CDR3 is CASSYSGAGSGQETQYF. In DNA, the CDR3 is TGTGCCAGCAGTTATTCCGGTGCGGGAAGCGGCCAAGAGACCCAGTACTTC.

The sample holds many counts of this clonotype. CDR3 coding DNA: TGTGCCAGTAGTATGGTAACGAGGGCCGAGGAGCTGTTTTTT. This gives the protein CASSMVTRAEELFF. This chain uses TRBV19 with TRBJ2-2; the D gene is possibly TRBD2 (5 bases). This CDR3 contains 14 residues. Deletions cut 3 bases from V and 10 bases from J, with 15 bases between. The germline V gene has CDR1 LNHDA and CDR2 SQIVND (reference sequence).

This clonotype was recorded many times. The chain links TRBV5-1 to TRBJ2-2; D remains ambiguous. The CDR3 consists of 15 residues. CDR1 and CDR2 (germline): SGHRS, YFSETQ. With 0 bases removed from V and 1 base from J, the gap between germline ends came to 7 bases. CDR3: CASSLGGKNTGELFF. The CDR3 DNA follows: TGCGCCAGCAGCTTGGGTGGGAAGAACACCGGGGAGCTGTTTTTT.